This T cell receptor beta chain was documented in a study of tumor-infiltrating lymphocytes in primary liver carcinoma. Looking at the study overall: The tumors ranged from roughly 4 to 11 cm across and fell within stage T1-T3 N0M0. Read depth, roughly 3.65 to 7.13 million productive TCRbeta reads, did not differ significantly between tissues.

Unmatched junction bases numbered 4, after V lost 5 bases and J lost 1 base. CDR3 length equals 15 residues. Germline CDR1 reads SGHTA; CDR2 reads FQGTGA. TCR beta cDNA was prepared out of roughly 490 ng total RNA by means of a constant-region primer. Researchers made the TCR beta libraries by running three nested multiplex PCR rounds with slightly modified ARM-PCR. Researchers ran the first two PCR rounds for approximately 10 cycles each with TRBV1-TRBV30 forward primers and a C-beta reverse primer. TCRdb re-called the multiplex PCR reads through MiXCR, storing one row per CDR3 protein. This table has about 330,000 distinct CDR3 sequences, around three fifths appearing once. In its sample, this clonotype was seen once. Unsorted whole blood served as the source of blood RNA, and germline DNA was extracted as well.

This clonotype was obtained from a middle-aged man with primary liver carcinoma and hepatitis B virus infection. V usage is TRBV7-3 and J usage is TRBJ2-5; 10 nucleotides agree with TRBD2. The sequenced material came from peripheral blood. The DNA of the CDR3 is TGTGCCAGCAGCCGGACTAGCGGATTCCAAGAGACCCAGTACTTC. Amino acid sequence: CASSRTSGFQETQYF. The full variable domain, in which reference TRBV7-3 and TRBJ2-5 provide the parts outside the CDR3, is GAGVSQTPSNKVTEKGKYVELRCDPISGHTALYWYRQSLGQGPEFLIYFQGTGAADDSGLPNDRFFAVRPEGSVSTLKIQRTERGDSAVYLCASSRTSGFQETQYFGPGTRLLVL.